The 7 T cell receptor beta chains below all came from one sample that was sequenced in a study of T-cell reconstitution after alpha-beta-depleted transplantation in children. Using unique molecular identifiers, the investigators prepared the TCRbeta library. TCRdb called the PCR reads again in MiXCR, with one record for every CDR3 protein. The table includes about 210,000 distinct CDR3 sequences, around a sixth detected once. Sequences were derived from PBMCs, mostly from graft donor cells, sampled 360 days after TCRalphabeta/CD19-depleted stem cell transplant. The receptors originated from a male patient between 2 and 15 years old who had a stem cell transplant for acute lymphoblastic leukemia, so the T cells may come from the graft donor.

This chain connects TRBV6-6 to TRBJ2-1; D not resolved. With 6 bases removed from V and 5 bases from J, the gap between germline ends came to 5 bases. Germline V gives CDR1 MNHNY, CDR2 SVGAGI (reference sequence). This CDR3 spans 11 amino acids. CDR3 region: CASRVDNEQFF. Written as DNA, the CDR3 is TGTGCCAGCAGAGTCGACAATGAGCAGTTCTTC.

The chain is built from TRBV27 and TRBJ2-4, with a possible D match to TRBD1 (6 bases). Germline CDR1 reads MNHEY; CDR2 reads SMNVEV (reference sequence). This CDR3 comprises 19 residues. Trimming removed 2 bases at V and 1 base at J, with 21 bases between. The CDR3 is CASSLMRPGVSFAKNIQYF. CDR3 nucleotide sequence: TGTGCCAGCAGTTTAATGCGCCCAGGGGTCAGCTTCGCCAAAAACATTCAGTACTTC.

This clonotype was counted between two and nine times. As DNA, the CDR3 is TGTGCCGGAACATTCCCCAACTCAGAGACCCAGTACTTC. This sequence encodes CAGTFPNSETQYF. This sequence joins TRBV7-9 and TRBJ2-5; D is undetermined. CDR1 SEHNR and CDR2 FQNEAQ come from the germline V gene (reference sequence). This CDR3 is 13 amino acids long. Trimming left V 11 bases short and J 4 bases short, with 17 bases between.

Ten or more counts support this clonotype. This chain links TRBV13 with TRBJ2-5; 7 positions agree with TRBD1. Trimming removed 5 bases from V and 6 bases from J; junction bases left unmatched: 9. Germline-derived CDR1 and CDR2 are PRHDT and FYEKMQ (reference sequence). The CDR3 covers 14 residues. CDR3 sequence: CASSARYRGKTQYF. The CDR3 nucleotides are TGTGCCAGCAGCGCCCGCTACAGGGGAAAGACCCAGTACTTC.

This clonotype was counted many times. V is TRBV20-1 and J is TRBJ2-5, with D possibly matching TRBD1 (6 bases). The CDR3 sequence is 12 residues long. Germline V gene lookup returns CDR1 DFQATT and CDR2 SNEGSKA (reference sequence). Trimming removed 3 bases from V and 5 bases from J, with 10 bases in between. CDR3 sequence (DNA): TGCAGTGCTAGGGGGGACACGGAGACCCAGTACTTC. This translates into CSARGDTETQYF.

V and J are TRBV6-2 or TRBV6-3 and TRBJ2-7; TRBD1 might be the D (5 bases). V was trimmed by 6 bases and J by 1 base, leaving 10 bases between them. The CDR3 runs to 13 residues. Germline loops: CDR1 MNHEY, CDR2 SVGEGT. The chain's CDR3 is CASSPAGSYEQYF. CDR3 DNA sequence: TGTGCCAGCAGCCCAGCAGGGTCCTACGAGCAGTACTTC.

This clonotype was observed a handful of times. This chain joins TRBV20-1 and TRBJ2-1; D possibly corresponds to TRBD2 (7 bases). CDR3 length: 13 amino acids. Germline loops: CDR1 DFQATT, CDR2 SNEGSKA (reference sequence). Trimming took off 3 bases at V and 14 bases at J, with 20 bases between the two ends. CDR3 region: CSASAGLGGVEFF. The CDR3 nucleotides read TGCAGTGCTAGTGCTGGACTAGGGGGTGTAGAGTTCTTC.